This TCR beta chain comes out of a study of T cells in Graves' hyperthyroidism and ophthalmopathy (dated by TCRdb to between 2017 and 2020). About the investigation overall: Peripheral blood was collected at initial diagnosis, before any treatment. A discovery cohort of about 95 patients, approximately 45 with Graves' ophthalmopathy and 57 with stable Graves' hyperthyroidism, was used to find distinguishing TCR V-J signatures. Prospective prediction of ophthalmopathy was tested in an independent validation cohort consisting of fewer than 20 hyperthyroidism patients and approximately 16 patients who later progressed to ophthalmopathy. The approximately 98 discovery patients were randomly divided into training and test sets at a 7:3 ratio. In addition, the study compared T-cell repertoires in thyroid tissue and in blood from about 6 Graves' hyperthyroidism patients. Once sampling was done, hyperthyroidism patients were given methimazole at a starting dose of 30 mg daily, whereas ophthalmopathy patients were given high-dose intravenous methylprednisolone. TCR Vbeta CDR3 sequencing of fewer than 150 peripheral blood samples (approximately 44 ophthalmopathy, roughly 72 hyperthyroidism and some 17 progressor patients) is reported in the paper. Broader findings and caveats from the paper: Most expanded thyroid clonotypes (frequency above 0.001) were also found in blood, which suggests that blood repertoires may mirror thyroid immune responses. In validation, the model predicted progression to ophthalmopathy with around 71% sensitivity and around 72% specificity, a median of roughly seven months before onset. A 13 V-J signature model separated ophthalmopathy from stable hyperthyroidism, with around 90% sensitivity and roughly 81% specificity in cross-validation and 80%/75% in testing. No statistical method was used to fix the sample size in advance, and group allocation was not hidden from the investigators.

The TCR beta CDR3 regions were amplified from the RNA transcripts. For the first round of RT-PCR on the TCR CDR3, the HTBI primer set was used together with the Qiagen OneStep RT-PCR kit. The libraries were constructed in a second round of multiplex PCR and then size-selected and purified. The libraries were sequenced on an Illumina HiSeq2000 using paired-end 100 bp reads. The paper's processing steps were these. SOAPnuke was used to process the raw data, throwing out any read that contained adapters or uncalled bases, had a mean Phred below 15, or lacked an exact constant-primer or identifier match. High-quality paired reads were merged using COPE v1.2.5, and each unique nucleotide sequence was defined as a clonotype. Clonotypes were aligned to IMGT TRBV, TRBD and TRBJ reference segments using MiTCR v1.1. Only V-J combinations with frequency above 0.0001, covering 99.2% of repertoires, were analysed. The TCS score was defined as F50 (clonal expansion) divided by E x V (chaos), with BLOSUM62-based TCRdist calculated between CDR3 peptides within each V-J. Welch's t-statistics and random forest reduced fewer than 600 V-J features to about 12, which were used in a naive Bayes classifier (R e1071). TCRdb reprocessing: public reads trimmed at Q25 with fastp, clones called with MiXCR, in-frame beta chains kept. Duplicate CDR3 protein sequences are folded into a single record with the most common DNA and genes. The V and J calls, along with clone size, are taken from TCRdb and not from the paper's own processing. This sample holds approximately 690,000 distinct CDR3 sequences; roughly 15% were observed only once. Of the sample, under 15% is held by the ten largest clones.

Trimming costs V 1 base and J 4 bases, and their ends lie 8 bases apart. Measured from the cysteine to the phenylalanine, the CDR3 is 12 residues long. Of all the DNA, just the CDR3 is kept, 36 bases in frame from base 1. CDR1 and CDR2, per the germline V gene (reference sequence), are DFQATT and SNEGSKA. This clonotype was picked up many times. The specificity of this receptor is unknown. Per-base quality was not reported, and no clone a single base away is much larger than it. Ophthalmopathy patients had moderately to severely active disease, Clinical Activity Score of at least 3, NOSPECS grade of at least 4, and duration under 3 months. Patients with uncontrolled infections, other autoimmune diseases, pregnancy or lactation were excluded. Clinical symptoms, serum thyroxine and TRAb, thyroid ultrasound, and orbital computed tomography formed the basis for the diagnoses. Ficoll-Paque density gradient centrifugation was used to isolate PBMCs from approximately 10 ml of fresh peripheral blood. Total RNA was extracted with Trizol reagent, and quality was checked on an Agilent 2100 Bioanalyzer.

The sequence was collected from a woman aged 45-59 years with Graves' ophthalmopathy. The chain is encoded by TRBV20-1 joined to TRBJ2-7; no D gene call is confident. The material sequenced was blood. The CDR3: CSARARRYEQYF. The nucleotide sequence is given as TGCAGTGCTAGAGCCCGACGTTACGAGCAGTACTTC.